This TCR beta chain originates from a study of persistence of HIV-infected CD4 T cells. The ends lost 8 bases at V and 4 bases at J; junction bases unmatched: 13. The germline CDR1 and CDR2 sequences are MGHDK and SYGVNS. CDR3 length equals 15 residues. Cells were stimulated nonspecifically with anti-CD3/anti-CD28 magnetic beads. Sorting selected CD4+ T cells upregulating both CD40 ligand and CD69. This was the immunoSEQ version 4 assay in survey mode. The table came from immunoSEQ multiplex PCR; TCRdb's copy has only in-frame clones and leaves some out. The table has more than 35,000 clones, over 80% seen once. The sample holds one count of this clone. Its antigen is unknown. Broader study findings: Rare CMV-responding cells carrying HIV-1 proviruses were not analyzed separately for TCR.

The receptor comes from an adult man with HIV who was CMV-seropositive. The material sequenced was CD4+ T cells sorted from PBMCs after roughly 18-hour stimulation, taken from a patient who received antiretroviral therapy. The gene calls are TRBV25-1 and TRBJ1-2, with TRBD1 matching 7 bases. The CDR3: CASAPDTDRVYGYTF. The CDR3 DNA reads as TGTGCCAGCGCCCCGGATACCGACAGGGTCTATGGCTACACCTTC.